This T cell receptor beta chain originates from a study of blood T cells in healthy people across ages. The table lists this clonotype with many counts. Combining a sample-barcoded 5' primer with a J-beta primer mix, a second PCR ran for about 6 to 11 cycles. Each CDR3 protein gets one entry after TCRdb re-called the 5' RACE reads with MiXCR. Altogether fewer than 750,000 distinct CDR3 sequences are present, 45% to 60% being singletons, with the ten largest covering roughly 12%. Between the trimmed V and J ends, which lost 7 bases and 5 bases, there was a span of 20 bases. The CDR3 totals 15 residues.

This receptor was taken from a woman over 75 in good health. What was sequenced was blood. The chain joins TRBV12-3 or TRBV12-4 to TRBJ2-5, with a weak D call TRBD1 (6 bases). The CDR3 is CASTLQGLGGETQYF. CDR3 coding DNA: TGTGCCAGCACGTTACAGGGCCTCGGTGGGGAGACCCAGTACTTC.